These 27 T cell receptor beta chains came from one sample sequenced in a study of blood T cell repertoires in COVID-19. Sequenced by immunoSEQ multiplex PCR; TCRdb stores in-frame clones only, minus some. The sample lists 4,500 to 5,000 clones; around 79% were seen once. Material: peripheral blood. These receptors all come from a man in his sixties or seventies with active COVID-19.

The chain has TRBV29-1 and TRBJ1-2; 7 nucleotides agree with TRBD1. The CDR3 extends over 12 amino acids. Trimming at V came to 7 bases and at J to 4 bases, leaving 6 bases not matched to a gene. The germline V gene has CDR1 SQVTM and CDR2 ANQGSEA. As DNA, the CDR3 is TGCAGCGCAGACAGGGTGGCCTATGGCTACACCTTC. Its translation is CSADRVAYGYTF.

The chain carries TRBV19 and TRBJ2-5; D gene ambiguous. The germline V gene encodes CDR1 LNHDA and CDR2 SQIVND (reference sequence). The CDR3 is 12 amino acids. The germline V and J ends were trimmed by 5 bases and 4 bases, with 8 bases remaining between them. The CDR3 protein is CASSPYGETQYF. As DNA, the CDR3 is TGTGCCAGTAGTCCCTACGGAGAGACCCAGTACTTC.

The CDR3 here is CASSLFDPGNSPLHF. In nucleotides, the CDR3 is TGCGCCAGCAGCCTCTTCGACCCGGGTAATTCACCCCTCCACTTT. The chain joins TRBV4-1 to TRBJ1-6, with unresolved D. The CDR3 totals 15 residues. V lost 4 bases, J lost 6 bases, and 13 bases lay in between. In germline, CDR1 is MGHRA, CDR2 YSYEKL.

This chain uses TRBV3-1 (or the pseudogene TRBV3-2) with TRBJ1-5, with D tentatively TRBD1 (6 bases). The CDR3 is 16 amino acids. Germline-derived CDR1 and CDR2 are LGHDT and YNNKEL (reference sequence). The ends were cut back, 0 bases at V and 10 bases at J, with 19 bases in the middle. CDR3 nucleotides: TGTGCCAGCAGCCAAGATCCCCCTCTGGGGGGGGCACCCCAGCATTTT. Its translation is CASSQDPPLGGAPQHF.

The chain recombines TRBV7-6 with TRBJ1-5; 12 nucleotides line up with TRBD1. The CDR3 covers 16 residues. V shed 1 base, J shed 7 bases, and the junction held 5 bases outside the gene matches. Germline CDR1 is SGHVS and CDR2 is FNYEAQ. For the CDR3, the DNA is TGTGCCAGCAGCTTAGGAGGGACAGGGGGCGTCCAGCCCCAGCATTTT. This translates into CASSLGGTGGVQPQHF. The whole variable domain, filled in from reference TRBV7-6 and TRBJ1-5, reads GAGVSQSPRYKVTKRGQDVALRCDPISGHVSLYWYRQALGQGPEFLTYFNYEAQQDKSGLPNDRFSAERPEGSISTLTIQRTEQRDSAMYRCASSLGGTGGVQPQHFGDGTRLSIL.

This clone was picked up one time. The gene calls are TRBV28 and TRBJ2-3, with a possible D match to TRBD2 (6 bases). Trimming took 3 bases from V and 3 from J, leaving 7 bases between them. Germline CDR1 and CDR2: MDHEN and SYDVKM. The CDR3 covers 13 residues. In DNA form, the CDR3 reads TGTGCCAGCAGTTTGGAGGGGACAGATACGCAGTATTTT. Amino acids: CASSLEGTDTQYF.

The V and J genes are TRBV4-1 and TRBJ2-1; 11 nucleotides agree with TRBD2. This CDR3 spans 16 amino acids. J was trimmed by 4 bases and V by 3 bases; bases with no gene match: 5. Germline V lookup: CDR1 MGHRA, CDR2 YSYEKL. The CDR3 sequence is CASSHLTSGDYNEQFF. CDR3 nucleotides: TGCGCCAGCAGCCACCTGACTAGCGGGGATTACAATGAGCAGTTCTTC.

The chain employs TRBV27 and TRBJ1-1, with D possibly matching TRBD1 (6 bases). Trimming took 3 bases from V and 8 from J, leaving 10 bases between them. Germline CDR1 reads MNHEY; CDR2 reads SMNVEV (reference sequence). CDR3 length equals 12 residues. In DNA, the CDR3 is TGTGCCAGCAGTTTCAGGGGTCAGGAAGCTTTCTTT. It translates to CASSFRGQEAFF.

This chain uses TRBV27 with TRBJ1-6, with TRBD1 as a possible D gene (6 bases). The CDR3 totals 15 residues. Germline V gene data show CDR1 as MNHEY and CDR2 as SMNVEV (reference sequence). The V end lost 5 bases, the J end lost 6 bases, and 14 bases lay between the germline ends. CDR3 in amino acids: CASSIQGIANSPLHF. CDR3 nucleotides: TGTGCCAGCAGTATACAGGGAATTGCTAATTCACCCCTCCACTTT.

This clone has only a few counts. CDR3: CAISDPRGNGELFF. The CDR3 nucleotides read TGTGCCATCAGTGACCCGAGGGGGAACGGGGAGCTGTTTTTT. The rearrangement uses TRBV10-3 and TRBJ2-2; weak D call: TRBD1 (6 bases). Trimming cost V 3 bases and J 7 bases, with 12 bases left between them. Germline CDR1 ENHRY, CDR2 SYGVKD. This CDR3 is built from 14 residues.

The chain links TRBV4-3 to TRBJ1-5, with 9 bases that match TRBD1. V was clipped by 3 bases and J by 7 bases; unmatched bases: 10. CDR3 length: 16 amino acids. Germline V gene data show CDR1 as LGHNA and CDR2 as YSLEER. The CDR3 sequence: CASSHGRDREGQPQHF. CDR3 bases: TGCGCCAGCAGCCATGGGCGGGACAGGGAGGGCCAGCCCCAGCATTTT.

This clone has a handful of counts. This chain links TRBV18 with TRBJ2-7; TRBD1 aligns across 7 bases. Germline V CDR1 and CDR2: KGHSH, LQKENI. V lost 1 base and J lost 6; bases outside the gene matches: 3. The CDR3 sequence is 13 residues long. CDR3 bases: TGTGCCAGCTCACCACAGGGGGCGGGCGAGCAGTACTTC. This gives the protein CASSPQGAGEQYF.

The V call is TRBV6-2 or TRBV6-3, the J call TRBJ2-3, with 14 bases aligning to TRBD2. Germline values: CDR1 MNHEY, CDR2 SVGEGT. V lost 4 bases and J lost 1; bases outside the gene matches: 7. The CDR3 contains 18 residues. The CDR3 reads CASSSAGTSGGRTDTQYF. As DNA, the CDR3 is TGTGCCAGCAGTTCAGCAGGGACTAGCGGGGGCCGCACAGATACGCAGTATTTT.

The V call is TRBV18, the J call TRBJ1-5; 8 nucleotides agree with TRBD1. CDR3 length: 16 residues. The V and J ends lost 0 bases and 6 bases, in that order; junction bases with no gene match: 7. CDR1 is KGHSH, CDR2 LQKENI, per germline. CDR3 residues: CASSPPLGQGAQPQHF. In DNA form, the CDR3 reads TGTGCCAGCTCACCACCGTTAGGACAGGGCGCTCAGCCCCAGCATTTT. The full variable domain, its missing parts supplied by reference TRBV18 and TRBJ1-5, is NAGVMQNPRHLVRRRGQEARLRCSPMKGHSHVYWYRQLPEEGLKFMVYLQKENIIDESGMPKERFSAEFPKEGPSILRIQQVVRGDSAAYFCASSPPLGQGAQPQHFGDGTRLSIL.

The genes are TRBV11-2 and TRBJ2-7; 7 nucleotides match TRBD2. Germline V gene sequence: CDR1 SGHAT, CDR2 FQNNGV. This CDR3 has 14 residues. The V segment lost 0 bases and the J segment 5 bases; nucleotides outside the gene matches: 4. The CDR3 protein is CASSLDGLGDEQYF. CDR3 DNA: TGTGCCAGCAGCTTAGATGGACTAGGTGACGAGCAGTACTTC.

The J gene is TRBJ2-7, the V gene TRBV12-3 or TRBV12-4; D not resolved. V was clipped by 6 bases and J by 3 bases, with 12 bases between them. The CDR3 totals 13 residues. The CDR3 nucleotides are TGTGCCAGCAGGCCGGGTTGGAGCTACGAGCAGTACTTC. Translating gives CASRPGWSYEQYF.

This chain links TRBV11-2 with TRBJ1-1, with 8 bases aligning to TRBD1. The CDR3 spans 15 residues. V was pared by 5 bases and J by 5 bases, with 10 bases of the junction left unmatched. Germline V CDR1 and CDR2: SGHAT, FQNNGV. The CDR3 coding sequence is TGTGCCAGCAGCCCGACAGGGGACCCCAGGACTGAAGCTTTCTTT. This translates into CASSPTGDPRTEAFF.

This chain connects TRBV9 to TRBJ1-4, with TRBD1 identical over 7 bases. Germline loops: CDR1 SGDLS, CDR2 YYNGEE. This CDR3 is 15 amino acids long. V dropped 2 bases and J dropped 0; count of bases not matched to a gene: 1. DNA for the CDR3: TGTGCCAGCAGCGTTGGGACAGCAACTAATGAAAAACTGTTTTTT. Protein: CASSVGTATNEKLFF.

The rearrangement links TRBV6-4 to TRBJ1-5; D is unresolved. This CDR3 is built from 16 residues. Trimming took off 4 bases at V and 4 bases at J, with 17 bases between the two ends. Germline V gene data show CDR1 as MRHNA and CDR2 as SNTAGT. CDR3 sequence: CASSGPDRGSNQPQHF. In DNA form, the CDR3 reads TGTGCCAGCAGTGGTCCGGATAGAGGTTCTAATCAGCCCCAGCATTTT.

The chain joins TRBV19 to TRBJ2-3; TRBD1 is a possible D gene (6 bases). V gave up 10 bases and J gave up 2 bases, with 13 bases separating them. CDR3 length equals 13 residues. In germline, CDR1 is LNHDA, CDR2 SQIVND (reference sequence). CDR3 in amino acids: CATTQGHTDTQYF. CDR3 nucleotide sequence: TGTGCCACCACACAGGGACACACAGATACGCAGTATTTT.

The chain couples TRBV3-1 (or the pseudogene TRBV3-2) to TRBJ1-6; 7 positions match TRBD1. After removal of 4 bases from V and 4 bases from J, the junction contained 10 bases not matched to a gene. This CDR3 is built from 17 residues. The germline V gene has CDR1 LGHDT and CDR2 YNNKEL (reference sequence). CDR3 protein: CASSRDRDSQYNSPLHF. CDR3 bases: TGTGCCAGCAGCCGGGACCGGGACAGCCAATATAATTCACCCCTCCACTTT.

The J gene is TRBJ2-3, the V gene TRBV18, with a weak D call TRBD1 (6 bases). The length of the CDR3 is 17 residues. Germline V lookup: CDR1 KGHSH, CDR2 LQKENI. V lost 5 bases to trimming and J lost 0 bases, with 18 bases between them. CDR3 sequence (DNA): TGTGCCAGCTCATCCCGGGACAAGGGTCTGAGCACAGATACGCAGTATTTT. The encoded protein is CASSSRDKGLSTDTQYF.

This clone was recorded a few times. This sequence joins TRBV5-4 and TRBJ1-4, with 7 bases matching TRBD1. With V trimmed by 0 bases and J by 7 bases, 15 bases remained unmatched. The CDR3 totals 18 residues. Germline loops: CDR1 SGHNT, CDR2 YYREEE (reference sequence). The CDR3 DNA sequence: TGTGCCAGCAGCTTGGGGGCTTACAGGGGCGCAGGCGGTGAAAAACTGTTTTTT. Its translation is CASSLGAYRGAGGEKLFF. Full variable domain (remainder filled in from reference TRBV5-4 and TRBJ1-4): ETGVTQSPTHLIKTRGQQVTLRCSSQSGHNTVSWYQQALGQGPQFIFQYYREEENGRGNFPPRFSGLQFPNYSSELNVNALELDDSALYLCASSLGAYRGAGGEKLFFGSGTQLSVL.

The chain joins TRBV7-9 to TRBJ2-5; D is ambiguous. V lost 4 bases and J lost 5, with 11 bases in between. The germline gives CDR1 SEHNR, CDR2 FQNEAQ (reference sequence). The CDR3 is 13 amino acids. CDR3 DNA sequence: TGTGCCAGCAGCTCAAACGACAAGGAGACCCAGTACTTC. It codes for CASSSNDKETQYF.

The gene calls are TRBV7-9 and TRBJ1-2; D call uncertain. This CDR3 comprises 14 residues. Looked up from germline, CDR1 is SEHNR and CDR2 is FQNEAQ (reference sequence). The germline V and J ends were trimmed by 5 bases and 2 bases, with 12 bases remaining between them. The CDR3 region has the DNA TGTGCCAGCAGCCCCATGGCCGGGAACTATGGCTACACCTTC. As protein: CASSPMAGNYGYTF.

The chain carries TRBV29-1 and TRBJ1-4, with a tentative D call TRBD1 (6 bases). V was cut by 6 bases and J by 7 bases, with 18 bases left in between. The CDR3 extends over 14 amino acids. Germline CDR1 is SQVTM and CDR2 is ANQGSEA. CDR3 sequence reads: CSVQGQAGSEKLFF. Written as DNA, the CDR3 is TGCAGCGTCCAGGGGCAAGCGGGGAGTGAAAAACTGTTTTTT.

The genes are TRBV2 and TRBJ1-2; 8 bases fit TRBD1. The junction had 8 bases not matched to a gene; V was cut back by 7 bases and J by 4 bases. This CDR3 has 14 amino acids. Per the germline V gene, CDR1 is SNHLY and CDR2 is FYNNEI. The CDR3 DNA reads TGTGCCAGCATGCCGGGACAGGACCCCTATGGCTACACCTTC. This translates into CASMPGQDPYGYTF.